These T cell receptor beta chains were read from a single sample in a study of blood T cell repertoires in COVID-19. Profiling relied on immunoSEQ multiplex PCR, and the TCRdb table lists in-frame clones only, not all of them. The sample includes approximately 250,000 clones, around 86% of them seen just once. The sample was peripheral blood. Receptor source: a man younger than 45 who had recovered from COVID-19. Each CDR3 is given with its conserved first and last residue. A D gene is named only where the DNA matches it firmly. A clone size is listed for some rows: how often the clone was seen (once, few, many), or a class if it is expanded.

d_gene	abundance	v_gene	j_gene	CDR3aa	CDR3nt
NA	NA	TRBV6-2/TRBV6-3	TRBJ1-6	CASSPRTYEAISPLHF	TGTGCCAGCAGTCCGCGGACATACGAGGCTATATCACCCCTCCACTTT
TRBD1	NA	TRBV7-8	TRBJ1-6	CASSPQGVGSPLHF	TGTGCCAGCAGCCCCCAGGGGGTGGGTTCACCCCTCCACTTT
NA	NA	TRBV19	TRBJ2-1	CASRTTASSYNEQFF	TGTGCCAGTAGGACCACAGCAAGCTCCTACAATGAGCAGTTCTTC
NA	NA	TRBV5-1	TRBJ1-2	CASSLESSYGYTF	TGCGCCAGCAGCTTGGAATCCTCCTATGGCTACACCTTC
TRBD1	NA	TRBV28	TRBJ1-6	CASSFPGTGNSPLHF	TGTGCCAGCAGTTTTCCCGGGACAGGAAATTCACCCCTCCACTTT
TRBD1	NA	TRBV24-1	TRBJ1-6	CATSDLGGTEASYNSPLHF	TGTGCCACCAGTGATTTGGGGGGGACAGAGGCATCCTATAATTCACCCCTCCACTTT
TRBD1	NA	TRBV7-7	TRBJ2-3	CASSPGTAPHTDTQYF	TGTGCCAGCAGCCCCGGGACAGCCCCGCACACAGATACGCAGTATTTT
NA	NA	TRBV19	TRBJ2-1	CASSSNNEQFF	TGTGCCAGTAGTTCAAACAATGAGCAGTTCTTC
NA	NA	TRBV6-5	TRBJ2-7	CASSYSGAGRNEQYF	TGTGCCAGCAGTTACTCGGGGGCAGGAAGGAACGAGCAGTACTTC
TRBD2	NA	TRBV29-1	TRBJ2-7	CSVEQGGGGYEQYF	TGCAGCGTTGAGCAAGGTGGGGGGGGCTACGAGCAGTACTTC
NA	NA	TRBV11-2	TRBJ2-5	CASSLDGGVVETQYF	TGTGCCAGCAGCTTAGATGGCGGGGTAGTGGAGACCCAGTACTTC
NA	NA	TRBV6-5	TRBJ2-7	CASSVNPDGAYEQYF	TGTGCCAGCAGCGTGAACCCGGACGGGGCCTACGAGCAGTACTTC
NA	few	TRBV10-2	TRBJ2-2	CASSALETGELFF	TGCGCCAGCAGTGCCCTAGAAACCGGGGAGCTGTTTTTT
NA	NA	TRBV25-1	TRBJ2-3	CASSDRVVTDTQYF	TGTGCCAGCAGTGACAGGGTAGTCACAGATACGCAGTATTTT